This record concerns one T cell receptor (beta chain) sequence. Germline loops: CDR1 MNHNS, CDR2 SASEGT. Trimming cost V 6 bases and J 5 bases, with 15 bases left between them. The CDR3 has 14 residues. This sample was taken from a study of T cells after yellow fever vaccination. TCRdb independently ran MiXCR on the 5' RACE reads; one entry per CDR3 protein. The repertoire holds some 350,000 distinct CDR3 sequences, with about 4% as singletons. This clonotype originated in a man aged 18-30 years who received the YFV17D yellow fever vaccine. Here the sequenced sample was PBMCs, taken 5 days after the yellow fever booster vaccination. This chain uses TRBV6-1 with TRBJ2-3, with D tentatively TRBD2 (6 bases). This CDR3 reads CASRVTAGLDTQYF. The CDR3 DNA is TGTGCCAGCAGGGTCACGGCGGGATTAGATACGCAGTATTTT.